These T cell receptor beta chains were read from a single sample in a study of T cell responses to AZD1222 COVID-19 vaccine. The table came from immunoSEQ multiplex PCR; TCRdb's copy has only in-frame clones and leaves some out. The sample records about 120,000 clones, 70% to 90% being singletons. The sample here was peripheral blood, taken on day 0 of AZD1222 vaccination. The origin of the receptors is an adult in good health. The conserved cysteine and the conserved F or W are not part of the CDR3 here. Each record gives: V gene, D gene, J gene, CDR3 protein. The D gene is left open where the match is weak.

TRBV5-1	NA	TRBJ2-1	ASTQGWAGSYNEQF
TRBV19	NA	TRBJ1-2	ASSIGGRGIGYT
TRBV30	NA	TRBJ1-1	AWSVAVYPEAF
TRBV18	NA	TRBJ2-3	ASSQGRGRDTQY
TRBV11-3	NA	TRBJ2-7	ASSLAGPYEQY
TRBV12-3/TRBV12-4	NA	TRBJ1-2	ASSFLGGGYT
TRBV28	TRBD1	TRBJ2-7	ATYHPGQGVGEQY
TRBV7-9	NA	TRBJ1-1	ASSFAPGFLVNTEAF
TRBV19	TRBD1	TRBJ1-2	ASSIDRGNYGYT
TRBV9	NA	TRBJ1-3	ASSALDTIY
TRBV29-1	NA	TRBJ1-2	SVVTLTGQLGGYT
TRBV7-8	NA	TRBJ2-3	ASSPREGTDTQY
TRBV28	TRBD1	TRBJ1-6	ASRGQGTYNSPLH
TRBV5-1	TRBD2	TRBJ2-3	ASSLSPGGEDTQY
TRBV27	NA	TRBJ1-1	ASSLWLGVNTEAF
TRBV7-2	NA	TRBJ2-7	ASSAGQIYEQY
TRBV2	NA	TRBJ2-5	ASSEGGGETQY
TRBV2	NA	TRBJ2-1	ASRDLYAF
TRBV24-1	NA	TRBJ1-2	ATSDLRPDRPYGYT
TRBV15	NA	TRBJ2-1	ATRGGSVHNEQF
TRBV29-1	NA	TRBJ1-1	SVRQVGTEAF
TRBV7-2	TRBD2	TRBJ2-5	ASSLFPGTSGAPQETQY
TRBV11-3	NA	TRBJ1-1	ASSLVGGLNTEAF
TRBV30	NA	TRBJ2-2	AWSEGPYTGELF
TRBV30	NA	TRBJ2-5	AWRPPEGTQQETQY
TRBV7-2	TRBD1	TRBJ1-1	ASSPLTGRGTEAF
TRBV2	TRBD1	TRBJ2-7	ASSADRGRSYEQY
TRBV2	NA	TRBJ2-3	ASSADGNTQY